This passage covers 22 T cell receptor beta chains from one sample sequenced in a study of T cells in Graves' hyperthyroidism and ophthalmopathy. Authors of the study amplified TCR beta CDR3 regions from RNA transcripts. Researchers ran a first-round RT-PCR on the TCR CDR3 using the HTBI primer set. TCRdb called the multiplex PCR reads again in MiXCR, with one record for every CDR3 protein. The sample lists hundreds of thousands of distinct CDR3 sequences; roughly 15% were seen once. The sample consisted of blood. The receptors originated from a woman between 40 and 50 years old with Graves' ophthalmopathy.

This clonotype came up a few times. This sequence joins TRBV30 and TRBJ1-2; D is perhaps TRBD1 (6 bases). The CDR3 extends over 11 amino acids. Per the germline V gene, CDR1 is GTSNPN and CDR2 is SVGIG (reference sequence). V was cut by 7 bases and J by 6 bases, with 12 bases left in between. The CDR3 DNA reads as TGTGCCTCAGGACAGTGGGATGGCTACACCTTC. Protein product: CASGQWDGYTF.

The table lists this clonotype with many counts. Here the CDR3 DNA reads TGTGCCAGCAGCTTACAACTCCCGGGACTAGCGGGTTTGGATGAGCAGTTCTTC. It yields the protein CASSLQLPGLAGLDEQFF. The chain recombines TRBV7-3 with TRBJ2-1, with 12 bases identical to TRBD2. The germline gives CDR1 SGHTA, CDR2 FQGTGA. V shed 2 bases and J 8 bases; nucleotides not matched to a gene: 13. This CDR3 contains 18 residues.

V usage is TRBV12-3 or TRBV12-4 and J usage is TRBJ1-3; D remains ambiguous. The CDR3 contains 11 residues. Trimming left V 1 base short and J 11 bases short, with 6 bases between. CDR3 protein: CASSLGPAIYF. As DNA, the CDR3 is TGTGCCAGCAGTTTAGGCCCCGCCATATATTTT.

This clonotype turned up a few times. The genes are TRBV7-9 and TRBJ1-5; 9 nucleotides line up with TRBD1. This CDR3 has 16 amino acids. Trimming at V came to 4 bases and at J to 0 bases, leaving 4 bases not matched to a gene. Per germline, CDR1 SEHNR and CDR2 FQNEAQ (reference sequence). The DNA of the CDR3 is TGTGCCAGCAGCTCCGGGACAGGGAATAGCAATCAGCCCCAGCATTTT. Its translation is CASSSGTGNSNQPQHF.

A remark on this clonotype: Possible read error: a much larger clone is one base away. The chain links TRBV20-1 to TRBJ1-1; 7 bases align to TRBD1. This CDR3 contains 13 residues. V lost 5 bases and J lost 4; bases outside the gene matches: 7. The germline V gene encodes CDR1 DFQATT and CDR2 SNEGSKA (reference sequence). CDR3 amino acids: CSALRQGPTEAFF. DNA for the CDR3: TGCAGTGCTCTAAGACAGGGCCCCACTGAAGCTTTCTTT.

This chain joins TRBV6-2 or TRBV6-3 and TRBJ1-5; D remains unclear. The CDR3 has 14 amino acids. In germline, CDR1 is MNHEY, CDR2 SVGEGT. V gave up 11 bases and J gave up 6 bases, with 20 bases separating them. CDR3 region: CAAGRAGRSQPQHF. The CDR3 region has the DNA TGTGCCGCCGGGAGGGCAGGAAGGAGTCAGCCCCAGCATTTT.

Ten or more counts support this clonotype. A junction boundary mismatches the germline segment, possibly from a read error. The chain recombines TRBV5-8 with TRBJ1-4; D call uncertain. The length of the CDR3 is 16 residues. Germline CDR1 is SGHTS and CDR2 is YDEGEE. The chain's CDR3 is CASSLSFGGPNEKLFF. The CDR3, as DNA: TGTGCCAGCAGCTTGTCGTTCGGCGGACCTAATGAAAAGCTGTTTTTT.

The chain is built from TRBV7-9 and TRBJ2-3; D possibly corresponds to TRBD2 (6 bases). V was pared by 1 base and J by 4 bases, with 12 bases between. Germline lookup yields CDR1 SEHNR and CDR2 FQNEAQ (reference sequence). This CDR3 region has 15 residues. Here the CDR3 DNA reads TGTGCCAGCAGCTTAGTCGGGAGCGGCGCAGATACGCAGTATTTT. Protein: CASSLVGSGADTQYF. The full variable domain, rest sourced from reference TRBV7-9 and TRBJ2-3, is DTGVSQNPRHKITKRGQNVTFRCDPISEHNRLYWYRQTLGQGPEFLTYFQNEAQLEKSRLLSDRFSAERPKGSFSTLEIQRTEQGDSAMYLCASSLVGSGADTQYFGPGTRLTVL.

The V gene is TRBV11-2, the J gene TRBJ2-2, with a weak D call TRBD2 (6 bases). The CDR3 is made up of 13 amino acids. The V end lost 4 bases, the J end lost 7 bases, and 10 bases lay between the germline ends. Germline V gene lookup returns CDR1 SGHAT and CDR2 FQNNGV. CDR3 in DNA: TGTGCCAGCAGCTATAGCGGCGGCGGGGAGCTGTTTTTT. Amino acid sequence: CASSYSGGGELFF.

This clonotype was counted at least ten times. This rearrangement joins TRBV11-2 to TRBJ1-3; no clear D. Trimming pared 4 bases from V and 4 bases from J, leaving 8 bases between. This CDR3 contains 13 residues. The V gene's germline CDR1 is SGHAT and CDR2 FQNNGV. In nucleotides, the CDR3 is TGTGCCAGCAGCTCAAATTTGGGAAACACCATATATTTT. Translation: CASSSNLGNTIYF.

The CDR3 sequence: CASSLFPAESTDTQYF. The CDR3 DNA is TGTGCCAGCAGTTTATTTCCAGCGGAGAGCACAGATACGCAGTATTTT. This sequence joins TRBV28 and TRBJ2-3, with D perhaps TRBD2 (5 bases). Germline V gives CDR1 MDHEN, CDR2 SYDVKM. Trimming cost V 1 base and J 0 bases, with 11 bases left between them. CDR3 length: 16 residues.

The rearrangement joins TRBV29-1 to TRBJ2-3; no clear D. Looked up from germline, CDR1 is SQVTM and CDR2 is ANQGSEA. This CDR3 has 10 residues. Trimming pared 5 bases from V and 4 bases from J, leaving 4 bases between. CDR3 in amino acids: CSVSPDTQYF. The CDR3 region has the DNA TGCAGCGTTAGCCCAGATACGCAGTATTTT.

This clonotype was counted ten times or more. The chain uses TRBV3-1 and TRBJ2-3; D remains ambiguous. Germline V CDR1 and CDR2: LGHDT, YNNKEL (reference sequence). Trimming took off 2 bases at V and 2 bases at J, with 8 bases between the two ends. The length of the CDR3 is 14 residues. The CDR3 spells CASSQSLTTDTQYF. In nucleotides, the CDR3 is TGTGCCAGCAGCCAATCACTCACCACAGATACGCAGTATTTT.

The sample holds many counts of this clonotype. V and J are TRBV2 and TRBJ2-3; D possibly corresponds to TRBD1 (6 bases). The CDR3 runs 17 residues. Germline V gives CDR1 SNHLY, CDR2 FYNNEI. Trimming took off 4 bases at V and 2 bases at J, with 19 bases between the two ends. DNA of the CDR3: TGTGCCAGCAGTGCCACCCCCGGGACACCAGACACAGATACGCAGTATTTT. This gives the protein CASSATPGTPDTDTQYF.

There are many counts of this clonotype. This rearrangement joins TRBV5-1 to TRBJ2-1, with a tentative D call TRBD1 (6 bases). In germline, CDR1 is SGHRS, CDR2 YFSETQ. Trimming removed 5 bases from V and 2 bases from J, with 8 bases in between. This CDR3 contains 13 residues. The CDR3 reads CASSWDTYNEQFF. The DNA for the CDR3 is TGCGCCAGCAGTTGGGACACCTACAATGAGCAGTTCTTC.

This clonotype was counted many times. The chain is built from TRBV27 and TRBJ2-3, with 10 bases matching TRBD2. Germline V gives CDR1 MNHEY, CDR2 SMNVEV (reference sequence). The length of the CDR3 is 15 residues. V was pared by 4 bases and J by 10 bases, with 11 bases of the junction left unmatched. The CDR3: CASSSGSGRAVPQYF. CDR3 nucleotides: TGTGCCAGCAGTTCCGGAAGCGGGAGGGCCGTCCCGCAGTATTTT.

V and J are TRBV20-1 and TRBJ1-1; no clear D. The ends were cut back, 3 bases at V and 0 bases at J, with 8 bases in the middle. The germline V gene has CDR1 DFQATT and CDR2 SNEGSKA (reference sequence). The CDR3 totals 13 residues. The CDR3 region is CSASTSMNTEAFF. CDR3 DNA: TGCAGTGCTAGTACCAGCATGAACACTGAAGCTTTCTTT.

This clonotype was picked up a small number of times. DNA for the CDR3: TGTGCCAGCAGTTACGACGCCGGGGCCGGGGCCAACGTCCTGACTTTC. Residues: CASSYDAGAGANVLTF. The J gene is TRBJ2-6, the V gene TRBV6-5, with D perhaps TRBD1 or TRBD2 (5 bases each). Per germline, CDR1 MNHEY and CDR2 SVGAGI. V gave up 2 bases and J gave up 4 bases, with 12 bases separating them. The CDR3 contains 16 residues.

V gene TRBV19 combines with J gene TRBJ2-2; possible D gene TRBD2, 6 bases. Germline V gives CDR1 LNHDA, CDR2 SQIVND (reference sequence). The CDR3 runs to 15 residues. V was shortened by 6 bases and J by 4 bases, with 15 bases between the two germline ends. The CDR3 region is CASSPSGPSTGELFF. CDR3 in DNA: TGTGCCAGTAGCCCGAGCGGGCCTTCCACCGGGGAGCTGTTTTTT.

Ten or more counts support this clonotype. This chain links TRBV30 with TRBJ2-1; D possibly corresponds to TRBD2 (6 bases). The V end was cut by 4 bases, the J end by 10 bases, with 17 bases between. This CDR3 is 13 amino acids long. Germline lookup yields CDR1 GTSNPN and CDR2 SVGIG (reference sequence). CDR3 DNA: TGTGCCTGGATGGGCTCGACTAGTATCGAGCAGTTCTTC. Translating it yields CAWMGSTSIEQFF.

This chain links TRBV11-2 with TRBJ2-7, with D perhaps matching TRBD2 (7 bases). The V gene's germline CDR1 is SGHAT and CDR2 FQNNGV. Between the trimmed V and J ends, which lost 5 bases and 6 bases, there was a span of 8 bases. The CDR3 runs 11 residues. Written as DNA, the CDR3 is TGTGCCAGCAGCCGGGGGGCCGAGCAGTACTTC. As protein: CASSRGAEQYF.

This clonotype was seen a handful of times. V gene TRBV7-3 combines with J gene TRBJ2-3; D is ambiguous. The CDR3 runs to 12 residues. V was cut by 4 bases and J by 6 bases, with 8 bases left in between. Germline lookup yields CDR1 SGHTA and CDR2 FQGTGA. The CDR3: CASSSIGDTQYF. The CDR3 coding sequence is TGTGCCAGCAGCTCTATCGGGGATACGCAGTATTTT.